One sample yielded the 29 T cell receptor beta chains listed below, sequenced in a study of T cell responses to AZD1222 COVID-19 vaccine. Sequencing was performed with immunoSEQ multiplex PCR; in TCRdb, only in-frame clones are kept and a portion is missing. Of some 120,000 clones listed, more than 85% are singletons. The starting material was peripheral blood, obtained on day 0 of AZD1222 vaccination. Every receptor here comes from an adult in good health.

The chain joins TRBV5-8 to TRBJ2-7; 10 nucleotides agree with TRBD1. With 4 bases clipped from V and 4 bases from J, the junction kept 8 bases outside the gene matches. CDR1 and CDR2 from the germline V gene are SGHTS and YDEGEE. The CDR3 loop spans 15 amino acids. The CDR3 loop is CASSPRDRGIYEQYF. CDR3 nucleotide sequence: TGTGCCAGCAGCCCTAGGGACAGGGGAATTTACGAGCAGTACTTC.

The chain links TRBV7-8 to TRBJ2-7, with TRBD2 matching over 13 bases. The CDR3 is 16 amino acids. V lost 5 bases, J lost 0 bases, and 4 bases stayed unmatched. Germline V lookup: CDR1 SGHVS, CDR2 FQNEAQ. The chain's CDR3 is CASSPRTSGSSYEQYF. The CDR3 DNA is TGTGCCAGCAGCCCAAGGACTAGCGGGAGCTCCTACGAGCAGTACTTC.

This clone has a single count. V and J are TRBV19 and TRBJ2-7, with D possibly TRBD2 on 5 matching bases. The CDR3 runs 14 residues. V lost 3 bases to trimming and J lost 5 bases, with 14 bases between them. Germline V gene lookup returns CDR1 LNHDA and CDR2 SQIVND (reference sequence). CDR3 DNA: TGTGCCAGTAGTATGATCGGGAAAGAGAACGAGCAGTACTTC. Translating gives CASSMIGKENEQYF.

The J gene is TRBJ1-5, the V gene TRBV12-5; the D is unclear. V was trimmed by 1 base and J by 0 bases, leaving 4 bases between them. There are 14 residues in the CDR3. The germline CDR1 and CDR2 sequences are LGHNT and FRNRAP. CDR3 in amino acids: CASGLDSSNQPQHF. The CDR3 region has the DNA TGTGCTAGTGGTTTGGACAGTAGCAATCAGCCCCAGCATTTT.

V usage is TRBV7-9 and J usage is TRBJ1-5, with 7 bases aligning to TRBD1. The CDR3 length is 13 residues. With 5 bases clipped from V and 11 bases from J, the junction kept 9 bases outside the gene matches. Looked up from germline, CDR1 is SEHNR and CDR2 is FQNEAQ (reference sequence). The CDR3 reads CASSTQGGMAQHF. The CDR3 bases are TGTGCCAGCAGCACCCAGGGGGGTATGGCCCAGCATTTT.

For the CDR3, the DNA is TGTGCCAGCAGCTTGGGTGGGGGCATCGACGAGCAGTACTTC. Amino acids: CASSLGGGIDEQYF. This chain joins TRBV5-4 and TRBJ2-7; the D gene is possibly TRBD1 (6 bases). The V gene lost 0 bases and the J gene lost 5 bases, with 12 bases spanning the gap. The CDR3 extends over 14 amino acids. CDR1 and CDR2 from the germline V gene are SGHNT and YYREEE (reference sequence).

The chain links TRBV7-9 to TRBJ1-1; tentatively, D is TRBD1 (6 bases). V gave up 1 base and J gave up 6 bases, with 12 bases separating them. The V gene's germline CDR1 is SEHNR and CDR2 FQNEAQ (reference sequence). The CDR3 extends over 14 amino acids. DNA for the CDR3: TGTGCCAGCAGCTTAGACAGGGTTACCCCTGAAGCTTTCTTT. It specifies CASSLDRVTPEAFF.

The chain joins TRBV28 to TRBJ2-7; no firm D call. V shed 6 bases and J shed 3 bases, with 6 bases lying between them. There are 11 residues in the CDR3. CDR1 is MDHEN, CDR2 SYDVKM, per germline. The DNA of the CDR3 is TGTGCCAGCAGCGAAGGCTACGAGCAGTACTTC. Residues: CASSEGYEQYF.

The J gene is TRBJ2-7, the V gene TRBV27, with 7 bases identical to TRBD1. Germline lookup yields CDR1 MNHEY and CDR2 SMNVEV (reference sequence). The CDR3 sequence is 14 residues long. V lost 6 bases to trimming and J lost 2 bases; unmatched junction nucleotides: 7. The CDR3 nucleotides read TGTGCCAGCAGGGAGACAGGGCTCACCTACGAGCAGTACTTC. This translates into CASRETGLTYEQYF.

CDR3: CASSPAPGTNYGYTF. The CDR3, as DNA: TGCGCCAGCAGCCCGGCGCCGGGGACTAACTATGGCTACACCTTC. The chain combines TRBV5-1 with TRBJ1-2; D not certain. Looked up from germline, CDR1 is SGHRS and CDR2 is YFSETQ. The CDR3 is made up of 15 amino acids. V lost 4 bases to trimming and J lost 0 bases, with 13 bases between them.

The CDR3 spells CATSRDYRNQPQHF. In nucleotides, the CDR3 is TGTGCCACCAGCAGAGATTACCGGAATCAGCCCCAGCATTTT. The chain has TRBV15 and TRBJ1-5; no definite D call. Germline V gene data show CDR1 as LNHNV and CDR2 as YYDKDF (reference sequence). The CDR3 sequence is 14 residues long. V was shortened by 0 bases and J by 4 bases, with 7 bases between the two germline ends.

The J gene is TRBJ1-6, the V gene TRBV9; no clear D gene. V was clipped by 0 bases and J by 6 bases, with 10 bases between them. CDR3 length: 15 amino acids. Looked up from germline, CDR1 is SGDLS and CDR2 is YYNGEE. The CDR3 loop reads CASSVEVSRNSPLHF. CDR3 in DNA: TGTGCCAGCAGCGTAGAAGTCAGCCGTAATTCACCCCTCCACTTT.

This chain connects TRBV19 to TRBJ2-3, with D possibly being TRBD2 (6 bases). CDR1 and CDR2 (germline): LNHDA, SQIVND (reference sequence). The CDR3 runs to 13 residues. Trimming pared 3 bases from V and 3 bases from J, leaving 7 bases between. CDR3 amino acids: CASSIGGTDTQYF. For the CDR3, the DNA is TGTGCCAGTAGTATCGGGGGAACAGATACGCAGTATTTT.

This clone was seen just once. This chain uses TRBV12-3 or TRBV12-4 with TRBJ1-2; maybe TRBD1 (5 bases). Between the trimmed V and J ends, which lost 3 bases and 8 bases, there was a span of 13 bases. There are 13 residues in the CDR3. The CDR3 coding sequence is TGTGCCAGCAGTTTTGGGGCTTCAGGAGGCTACACCTTC. It yields the protein CASSFGASGGYTF.

This rearrangement joins TRBV4-2 to TRBJ2-7; 9 bases align to TRBD1. The ends lost 0 bases at V and 2 bases at J; junction bases unmatched: 2. CDR1 and CDR2 from the germline V gene are LGHNA and YNFKEQ. The CDR3 totals 15 residues. The CDR3 DNA reads TGTGCCAGCAGCCAAGATGGGACAGGGACCTACGAGCAGTACTTC. It codes for CASSQDGTGTYEQYF.

This rearrangement joins TRBV7-2 to TRBJ1-3; 8 bases line up with TRBD1. CDR1 and CDR2 (germline): SGHTA, FQGNSA. V was clipped by 4 bases and J by 3 bases; unmatched bases: 2. The CDR3 has 14 amino acids. The CDR3 coding sequence is TGTGCCAGCAGCTCAGGGGGCGGTGGAAACACCATATATTTT. It yields the protein CASSSGGGGNTIYF.

The V call is TRBV9, the J call TRBJ1-2; D not resolved. The CDR3 has 14 amino acids. Trimming took 0 bases from V and 2 from J, leaving 8 bases between them. In germline, CDR1 is SGDLS, CDR2 YYNGEE. The CDR3 nucleotides are TGTGCCAGCAGCGTAGCCGTAAACAACTATGGCTACACCTTC. It encodes CASSVAVNNYGYTF.

The sample holds one count of this clone. CDR3 coding DNA: TGTGCCAGCAGCCAGAGTAATAACTATGGCTACACCTTC. Translated: CASSQSNNYGYTF. This sequence joins TRBV7-8 and TRBJ1-2, with D unresolved. Germline V gene sequence: CDR1 SGHVS, CDR2 FQNEAQ. Trimming took off 5 bases at V and 1 base at J, with 8 bases between the two ends. The CDR3 contains 13 residues.

This chain links TRBV11-2 with TRBJ2-7; the match to TRBD2 covers 11 bases. The V and J ends lost 2 bases and 1 base, in that order; junction bases with no gene match: 4. The V gene's germline CDR1 is SGHAT and CDR2 FQNNGV. The CDR3 contains 16 residues. CDR3 protein: CASSLLAGGPSYEQYF. The CDR3 bases are TGTGCCAGCAGCTTACTAGCGGGGGGTCCGTCCTACGAGCAGTACTTC.

The V call is TRBV2, the J call TRBJ2-3; TRBD2 matches at 8 bases. V trimming: 10 bases; J trimming: 4 bases; junction bases outside the gene matches: 13. Per the germline V gene, CDR1 is SNHLY and CDR2 is FYNNEI. The CDR3 covers 15 residues. This chain's CDR3 is CATEGYRGGPDTQYF. In DNA form, the CDR3 reads TGTGCCACAGAAGGATATCGGGGGGGCCCAGATACGCAGTATTTT.

This chain joins TRBV3-1 (or the pseudogene TRBV3-2) and TRBJ2-1, with 10 bases fitting TRBD2. Germline assignment: CDR1 LGHDT and CDR2 YNNKEL (reference sequence). Unmatched junction bases numbered 10, after V lost 3 bases and J lost 5 bases. The CDR3 consists of 17 residues. As DNA, the CDR3 is TGTGCCAGCAGCCACCCACCTAGCGGGGGTCTCAACAATGAGCAGTTCTTC. It encodes CASSHPPSGGLNNEQFF.

This chain links TRBV27 with TRBJ1-1; possibly TRBD1 for D (6 bases). The CDR3 contains 13 residues. Germline CDR1 reads MNHEY; CDR2 reads SMNVEV (reference sequence). V was trimmed by 2 bases and J by 3 bases, leaving 7 bases between them. This CDR3 reads CASSLGQYTEAFF. The CDR3 coding sequence is TGTGCCAGCAGTTTAGGACAGTACACTGAAGCTTTCTTT.

In nucleotides, the CDR3 is TGCGCCAGCAGCTTGAATCTGGGTCAGGGGAGTCCCCAGCATTTT. Amino acids: CASSLNLGQGSPQHF. This chain joins TRBV5-1 and TRBJ1-5; a possible D gene is TRBD1 (6 bases). This CDR3 contains 15 residues. V was cut by 1 base and J by 10 bases, with 18 bases left in between. Germline CDR1 is SGHRS and CDR2 is YFSETQ.

The V gene is TRBV6-5, the J gene TRBJ1-2; D might be TRBD1 (5 bases). The germline CDR1 and CDR2 sequences are MNHEY and SVGAGI. CDR3 length: 13 residues. Between the trimmed V and J ends, which lost 2 bases and 9 bases, there was a span of 13 bases. For the CDR3, the DNA is TGTGCCAGCAGTTACCCGGGACTTGGGAGCTACACCTTC. This encodes CASSYPGLGSYTF.

The rearrangement links TRBV6-6 to TRBJ1-2; TRBD1 might be the D (6 bases). The CDR3 contains 14 residues. Trimming pared 7 bases from V and 0 bases from J, leaving 12 bases between. The germline CDR1 and CDR2 sequences are MNHNY and SVGAGI (reference sequence). The CDR3 here is CASNAGVANYGYTF. CDR3 DNA sequence: TGTGCCAGCAATGCAGGGGTAGCTAACTATGGCTACACCTTC.

The rearrangement uses TRBV18 and TRBJ2-5; D remains unclear. From germline, CDR1 is KGHSH and CDR2 LQKENI. V dropped 5 bases and J dropped 2 bases, with 3 bases sitting between them. The CDR3 length is 11 residues. As DNA, the CDR3 is TGTGCCAGCTCAACACAAGAGACCCAGTACTTC. Translation: CASSTQETQYF.

The rearrangement uses TRBV7-2 and TRBJ2-1; D not certain. V lost 5 bases and J lost 5, with 16 bases in between. There are 15 residues in the CDR3. The V gene's germline CDR1 is SGHTA and CDR2 FQGNSA. The CDR3 loop reads CASSPHPTTDNEQFF. CDR3 nucleotide sequence: TGTGCCAGCAGCCCACACCCGACCACAGACAATGAGCAGTTCTTC.

The rearrangement links TRBV4-1 to TRBJ1-2; 9 bases match TRBD1. V lost 6 bases, J lost 8 bases, and 7 bases stayed unmatched. This CDR3 has 13 amino acids. From germline, CDR1 is MGHRA and CDR2 YSYEKL. The DNA of the CDR3 is TGCGCCAGCAGTTCCGGGACAGGGACGGGCTACACCTTC. Its translation: CASSSGTGTGYTF.

The chain uses TRBV9 and TRBJ1-4; D call uncertain. The CDR3 totals 14 residues. CDR1 SGDLS and CDR2 YYNGEE come from the germline V gene. The germline V and J ends were trimmed by 4 bases and 7 bases, with 14 bases remaining between them. CDR3 sequence (DNA): TGTGCCAGCAGCACGCGACACGGCGGTGAAAAACTGTTTTTT. It translates to CASSTRHGGEKLFF.